The 8 T cell receptor beta chains listed next were all sequenced from one sample in a study of blood T cell repertoires in COVID-19 (dated by TCRdb to the early 2020s). Libraries were prepared through the immunoSEQ multiplex PCR assay. TCRdb obtained this table from immuneACCESS and retained in-frame rearrangements with V and J assigned. These tables miss some clones; where compared with another copy, unresolved V genes account for less than half of the shortfall, and the remainder is unexplained. The sample contains fewer than 55,000 clones, over 85% of them found a single time. 7% to 9% of the sample is held by the ten biggest clonotypes. The specimen sequenced was peripheral blood. All receptors derive from an elderly man with active or convalescent COVID-19.

This clone was observed once. J is TRBJ2-3 and V is TRBV29-1; 7 bases are a match to TRBD1. The V gene end was trimmed by 4 bases and the J gene end by 1 base; junction bases not matched to a gene: 5. In germline, CDR1 is SQVTM, CDR2 ANQGSEA. CDR3 length: 14 amino acids. The CDR3 spells CSVVPGTGTDTQYF. The CDR3 DNA follows: TGCAGCGTTGTTCCCGGGACAGGCACAGATACGCAGTATTTT.

The gene calls are TRBV29-1 and TRBJ2-3; 7 bases are shared with TRBD2. Germline V gives CDR1 SQVTM, CDR2 ANQGSEA. The length of the CDR3 is 11 residues. The J segment lost 11 bases and the V segment lost 7 bases, leaving 9 bases of the junction unmatched. DNA of the CDR3: TGCAGCGCACAACTAGCGAGGCGGCAGTATTTT. Residues: CSAQLARRQYF.

V is TRBV18 and J is TRBJ1-5; D uncertain. CDR1 is KGHSH and CDR2 is LQKENI in the germline V gene. This CDR3 is built from 14 residues. Trimming removed 3 bases from V and 5 bases from J, with 11 bases in between. The CDR3 coding sequence is TGTGCCAGCTCACCGGGCGCCCTCGATCAGCCCCAGCATTTT. Amino acids: CASSPGALDQPQHF. Combining the CDR3 with reference TRBV18 and TRBJ1-5 gives the whole variable domain NAGVMQNPRHLVRRRGQEARLRCSPMKGHSHVYWYRQLPEEGLKFMVYLQKENIIDESGMPKERFSAEFPKEGPSILRIQQVVRGDSAAYFCASSPGALDQPQHFGDGTRLSIL.

The chain couples TRBV3-1 (or the pseudogene TRBV3-2) to TRBJ1-5; the match to TRBD1 covers 8 bases. CDR1 is LGHDT and CDR2 is YNNKEL in the germline V gene (reference sequence). Trimming cost V 1 base and J 0 bases; bases outside gene matches: 8. This CDR3 comprises 18 residues. CDR3 in amino acids: CASSQGTDRGYSNQPQHF. Written as DNA, the CDR3 is TGTGCCAGCAGCCAAGGGACAGACAGGGGCTATAGCAATCAGCCCCAGCATTTT.

This sequence joins TRBV30 and TRBJ1-1, with D unclear. CDR1 is GTSNPN and CDR2 is SVGIG in the germline V gene (reference sequence). The CDR3 has 13 amino acids. The ends were cut back, 0 bases at V and 1 base at J, with 6 bases in the middle. CDR3 sequence reads: CAWSVSRNTEAFF. The CDR3 DNA follows: TGTGCCTGGAGTGTTTCGAGGAACACTGAAGCTTTCTTT.

This chain links TRBV4-3 with TRBJ2-7; D is possibly TRBD2 (5 bases). Trimming took off 1 base at V and 6 bases at J, with 22 bases between the two ends. The CDR3 totals 17 residues. The V gene's germline CDR1 is LGHNA and CDR2 YSLEER. CDR3 nucleotide sequence: TGCGCCAGCAGCCAAGCCCTGAGCGGAAGGGAACTGGGCGAGCAGTACTTC. The encoded protein is CASSQALSGRELGEQYF.

This clone was counted between two and nine times. The rearrangement links TRBV12-3 or TRBV12-4 to TRBJ1-1; no definite D call. The CDR3 is 11 amino acids. The germline V and J ends were trimmed by 6 bases and 11 bases, with 13 bases remaining between them. CDR3 residues: CASSPWMEAFF. CDR3 nucleotides: TGTGCCAGCAGCCCCTGGATGGAGGCTTTCTTT.

This chain connects TRBV28 to TRBJ2-7, with 10 bases fitting TRBD2. Germline V gives CDR1 MDHEN, CDR2 SYDVKM. This CDR3 has 14 residues. Unmatched junction bases numbered 5, after V lost 5 bases and J lost 4 bases. CDR3 protein: CASSTSGAAYEQYF. In DNA form, the CDR3 reads TGTGCCAGCAGTACTAGCGGGGCGGCGTACGAGCAGTACTTC.